Listed here is a single TCR beta chain. Its antigen is not identified. This sample is part of a study of T cell responses to AZD1222 COVID-19 vaccine. The data were produced by immunoSEQ multiplex PCR, yet TCRdb's version contains in-frame clones alone and is incomplete. The sample lists 90,000 to 120,000 clones, approximately 89% occurring once. Notes on the study in general: Once two AZD1222 doses were given, Spike-specific TCR breadth and depth went up. Baseline testing showed seropositivity in only six or seven AZD1222 recipients.

Sequences were derived from peripheral blood, sampled on day 0 of AZD1222 vaccination. This TCR came from an adult in good health.

This chain's CDR3 is CASRDRFNYGYTF. The CDR3 DNA reads TGCGCCAGTCGCGACAGATTTAACTATGGCTACACCTTC. The chain employs TRBV10-2 and TRBJ1-2; possibly TRBD1 for D (5 bases). Between the trimmed V and J ends, which lost 9 bases and 1 base, there was a span of 12 bases. The CDR3 is 13 amino acids. In germline, CDR1 is WSHSY, CDR2 SAAADI.